This T cell receptor beta chain was captured by sequencing in a study of T cell repertoires in cytomegalovirus infection. At the level of the study: Public TCR beta signatures indicated both CMV infection and matching HLA type.

TCRdb passed the reads through MiXCR, listing each CDR3 protein once. The table lists 680,000 or so distinct CDR3 sequences, roughly 36% of them singletons. Trimming removed 2 bases at V and 13 bases at J, with 21 bases between. The CDR3 runs to 15 residues. Germline CDR1 is SGHTA and CDR2 is FQGTGA. Findings of the study overall: In two of eight donors, the top clonotype was HLA-C-restricted CMV-specific.

Details on this clonotype: Its matching antigen is unknown.

The sample taken for sequencing was PBMCs. The J gene is TRBJ2-1, the V gene TRBV7-3; D is unclear. This sequence was found in a human donor in good health (CMV status not recorded). Some clones in this sample may be carry-over from other donors' samples. Here the CDR3 reads CASSLGLRGQVQQFF. In DNA form, the CDR3 reads TGTGCCAGCAGCTTAGGCTTGCGCGGCCAGGTGCAACAGTTCTTC.